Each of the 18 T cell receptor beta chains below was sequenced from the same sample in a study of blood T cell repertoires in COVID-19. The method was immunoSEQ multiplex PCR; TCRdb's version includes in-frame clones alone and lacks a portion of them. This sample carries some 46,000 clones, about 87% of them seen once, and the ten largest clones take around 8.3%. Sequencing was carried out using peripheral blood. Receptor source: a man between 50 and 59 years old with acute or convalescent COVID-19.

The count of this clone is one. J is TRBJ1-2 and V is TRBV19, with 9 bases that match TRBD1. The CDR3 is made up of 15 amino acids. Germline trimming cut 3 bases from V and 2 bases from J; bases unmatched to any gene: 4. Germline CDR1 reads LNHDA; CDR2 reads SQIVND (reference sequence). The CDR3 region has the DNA TGTGCCAGTAGTATCCAGGACAGGGGAAACTATGGCTACACCTTC. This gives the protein CASSIQDRGNYGYTF. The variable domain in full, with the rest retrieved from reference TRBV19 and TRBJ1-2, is DGGITQSPKYLFRKEGQNVTLSCEQNLNHDAMYWYRQDPGQGLRLIYYSQIVNDFQKGDIAEGYSVSREKKESFPLTVTSAQKNPTAFYLCASSIQDRGNYGYTFGSGTRLTVV.

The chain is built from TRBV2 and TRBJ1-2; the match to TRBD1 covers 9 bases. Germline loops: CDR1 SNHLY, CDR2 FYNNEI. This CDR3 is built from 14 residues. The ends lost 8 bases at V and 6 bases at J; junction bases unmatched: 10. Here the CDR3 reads CASSPDRGEDGYTF. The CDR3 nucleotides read TGTGCCAGCTCCCCGGACAGGGGTGAAGATGGCTACACCTTC. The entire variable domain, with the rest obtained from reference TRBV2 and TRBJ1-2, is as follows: EPEVTQTPSHQVTQMGQEVILRCVPISNHLYFYWYRQILGQKVEFLVSFYNNEISEKSEIFDDQFSVERPDGSNFTLKIRSTKLEDSAMYFCASSPDRGEDGYTFGSGTRLTVV.

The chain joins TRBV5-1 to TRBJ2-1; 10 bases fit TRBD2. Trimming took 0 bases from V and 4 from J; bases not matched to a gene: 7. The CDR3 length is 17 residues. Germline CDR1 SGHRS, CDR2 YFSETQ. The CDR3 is CASSLVVGAGGYNEQFF. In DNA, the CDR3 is TGCGCCAGCAGCTTGGTTGTTGGAGCGGGGGGGTACAATGAGCAGTTCTTC.

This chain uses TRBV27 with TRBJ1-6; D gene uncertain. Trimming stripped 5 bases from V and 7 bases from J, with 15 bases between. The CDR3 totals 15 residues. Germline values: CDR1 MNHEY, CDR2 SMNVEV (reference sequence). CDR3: CASSPGPEENSPLHF. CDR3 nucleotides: TGTGCCAGCAGTCCCGGGCCGGAGGAAAATTCACCCCTCCACTTT.

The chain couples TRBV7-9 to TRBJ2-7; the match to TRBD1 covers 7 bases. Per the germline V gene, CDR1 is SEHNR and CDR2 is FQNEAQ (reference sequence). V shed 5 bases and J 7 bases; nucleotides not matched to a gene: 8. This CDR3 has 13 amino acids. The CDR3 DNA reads TGTGCCAGCAGCCTAGGGACAGTAGGTGAGCAGTACTTC. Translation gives CASSLGTVGEQYF.

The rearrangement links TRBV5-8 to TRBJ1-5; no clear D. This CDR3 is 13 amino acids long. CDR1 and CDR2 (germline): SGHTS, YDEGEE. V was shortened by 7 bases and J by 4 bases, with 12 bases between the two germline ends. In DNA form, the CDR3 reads TGTGCCAGCCCTGCCAACCGGAATCAGCCCCAGCATTTT. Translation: CASPANRNQPQHF.

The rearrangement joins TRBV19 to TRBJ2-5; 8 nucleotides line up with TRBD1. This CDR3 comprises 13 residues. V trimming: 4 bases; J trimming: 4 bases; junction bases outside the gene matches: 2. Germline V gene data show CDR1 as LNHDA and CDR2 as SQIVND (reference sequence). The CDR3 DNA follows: TGTGCCAGTAGTACCACAGGGGGAGAGACCCAGTACTTC. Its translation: CASSTTGGETQYF.

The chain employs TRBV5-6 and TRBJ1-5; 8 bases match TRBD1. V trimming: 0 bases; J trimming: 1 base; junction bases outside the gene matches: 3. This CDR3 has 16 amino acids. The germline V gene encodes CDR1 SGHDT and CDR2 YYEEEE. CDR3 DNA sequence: TGTGCCAGCAGCTTGGGGACAGGGTCGAGCAATCAGCCCCAGCATTTT. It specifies CASSLGTGSSNQPQHF.

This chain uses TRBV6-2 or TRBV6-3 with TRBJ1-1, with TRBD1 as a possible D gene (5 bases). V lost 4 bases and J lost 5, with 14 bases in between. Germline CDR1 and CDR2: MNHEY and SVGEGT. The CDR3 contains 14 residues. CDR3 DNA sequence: TGTGCCAGCAGTTTCCAGGGTGTAAGGACTGAAGCTTTCTTT. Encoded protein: CASSFQGVRTEAFF.

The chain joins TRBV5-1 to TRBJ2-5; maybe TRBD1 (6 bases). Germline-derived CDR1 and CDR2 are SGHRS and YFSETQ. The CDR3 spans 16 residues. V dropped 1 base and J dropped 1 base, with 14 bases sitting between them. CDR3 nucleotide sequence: TGCGCCAGCAGCTTGTATGGGGGCATACCCCAAGAGACCCAGTACTTC. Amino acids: CASSLYGGIPQETQYF. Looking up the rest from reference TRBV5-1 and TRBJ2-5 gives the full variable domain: KAGVTQTPRYLIKTRGQQVTLSCSPISGHRSVSWYQQTPGQGLQFLFEYFSETQRNKGNFPGRFSGRQFSNSRSEMNVSTLELGDSALYLCASSLYGGIPQETQYFGPGTRLLVL.

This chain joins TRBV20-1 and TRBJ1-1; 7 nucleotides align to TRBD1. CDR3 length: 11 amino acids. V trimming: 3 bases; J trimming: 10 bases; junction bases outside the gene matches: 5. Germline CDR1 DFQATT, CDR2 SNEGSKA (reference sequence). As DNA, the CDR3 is TGCAGTGCTAGTGGACAGGCCGCAGCTTTCTTT. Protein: CSASGQAAAFF.

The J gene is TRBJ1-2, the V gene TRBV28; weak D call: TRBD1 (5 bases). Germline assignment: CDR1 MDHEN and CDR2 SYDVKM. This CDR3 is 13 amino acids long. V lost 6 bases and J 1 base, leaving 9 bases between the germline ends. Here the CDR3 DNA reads TGTGCCAGCAGACTCCAGGGTAACTATGGCTACACCTTC. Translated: CASRLQGNYGYTF.

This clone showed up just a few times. The CDR3 is CASSLAEGEQYF. DNA of the CDR3: TGTGCCAGCAGCTTAGCGGAGGGCGAGCAGTACTTC. The J gene is TRBJ2-7, the V gene TRBV7-9, with D possibly being TRBD2 (6 bases). Trimming stripped 0 bases from V and 6 bases from J, with 6 bases between. From germline, CDR1 is SEHNR and CDR2 FQNEAQ (reference sequence). The CDR3 runs to 12 residues.

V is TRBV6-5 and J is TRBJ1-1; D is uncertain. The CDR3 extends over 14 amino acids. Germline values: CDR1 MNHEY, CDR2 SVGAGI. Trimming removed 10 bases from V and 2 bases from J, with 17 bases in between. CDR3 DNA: TGTGCCACCAAGGACTCCCCAGCAAACACTGAAGCTTTCTTT. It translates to CATKDSPANTEAFF.

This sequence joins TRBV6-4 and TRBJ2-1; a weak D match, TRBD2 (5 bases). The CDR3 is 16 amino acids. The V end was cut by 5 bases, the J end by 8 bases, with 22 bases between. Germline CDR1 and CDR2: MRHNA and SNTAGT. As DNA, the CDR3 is TGTGCCAGCAGTCCCCTAGCTTTTACGTTTGTGGATGAGCAGTTCTTC. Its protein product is CASSPLAFTFVDEQFF.

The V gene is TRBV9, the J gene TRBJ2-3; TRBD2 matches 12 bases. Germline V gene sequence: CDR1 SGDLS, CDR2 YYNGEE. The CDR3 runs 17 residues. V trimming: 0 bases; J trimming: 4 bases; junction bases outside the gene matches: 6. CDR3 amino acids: CASSVVLAGGDSDTQYF. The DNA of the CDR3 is TGTGCCAGCAGCGTAGTCCTAGCGGGAGGGGATTCAGATACGCAGTATTTT.

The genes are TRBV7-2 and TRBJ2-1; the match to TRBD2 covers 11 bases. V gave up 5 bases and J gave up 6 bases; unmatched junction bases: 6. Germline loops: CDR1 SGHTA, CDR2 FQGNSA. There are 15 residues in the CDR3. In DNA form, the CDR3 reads TGTGCCAGCAGCCGTATAGGGACTAGCGGCAATGAGCAGTTCTTC. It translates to CASSRIGTSGNEQFF.

CDR3 loop: CASSRGQGGEQFF. The DNA for the CDR3 is TGTGCCAGCAGTCGGGGACAGGGGGGTGAGCAGTTCTTC. The chain carries TRBV6-2 or TRBV6-3 and TRBJ2-1, with 11 nucleotides matching TRBD1. Germline lookup yields CDR1 MNHEY and CDR2 SVGEGT. The CDR3 extends over 13 amino acids. V was clipped by 5 bases and J by 9 bases; unmatched bases: 3.